This T cell receptor (beta chain) was profiled in a study of blood T cell repertoires in COVID-19 (dated by TCRdb to 2018 to 2021). At the level of the whole study: Collaborator samples came from the United States, Italy and Spain and covered acute and convalescent phases of COVID-19. Sample metadata almost always included a de-identified subject ID, COVID-19 status, age in years and sex. Deeply sampled blood TCRbeta repertoires from subjects exposed to, actively infected with, or recovered from COVID-19 were included in the dataset. The material from the prospective study consisted of cDNA or gDNA derived from T cells, B-cell-depleted T cells, or PBMCs. Where HLA class I and class II types were available, the types were taken from metadata supplied by the sample provider, not from assay-based typing. The repertoires were released in a freely available public database intended as a resource for research on the immune response to SARS-CoV-2. The samples were drawn from the first 160 participants of the ongoing ImmuneRACE study and from 1,254 subjects provided by 6 global collaborators. Overall study outcomes, separate from this receptor: The quantity of clinical and demographic metadata differed by source and by participant and was supplied without curation.

TCRbeta CDR3 regions were amplified from genomic DNA by means of the immunoSEQ Assay, a bias-controlled multiplex PCR. In the source study's methods: The number of nucleated cells in each sample was estimated by amplification of reference gene primers within the assay. To quantify the absolute abundance of each unique TCRbeta CDR3 rearrangement, sequence reads were collapsed and filtered. Productive Simpson clonality was computed per sample as the square root of Simpson's diversity index over productive rearrangements. Imported from immuneACCESS, the table was reduced by TCRdb to in-frame sequences with V and J called. These copies leave out some clones; in studies compared against another copy, an unresolved V gene accounts for under half, and the cause of the remainder is not known. V, J and clone size reflect that table, while D and trimming were determined from the DNA. The sample data list some 160,000 clones, and roughly three quarters of these were observed just once. The top ten clones comprise roughly 4.2% of the sample.

V loses 1 base at its end and J loses 0 bases; junction bases beyond the gene matches: 4. From the germline V gene, CDR1 is SGHAT and CDR2 is FQNNGV. The CDR3 starts with the cysteine, ends with the phenylalanine, and has 16 residues. This entry keeps only the CDR3 DNA: 48 bases, framed from base 1. The collaborating institutions used their own protocols to collect whole blood in K2EDTA tubes. For TCRbeta analysis, collaborators shipped samples as frozen whole blood, isolated PBMCs, or DNA extracted from either of those sample types. Concerning this clone: Its recognized antigen is unknown. Base-call qualities are not available, and no considerably larger clone is one nucleotide away.

Recombination connected TRBV11-2 to TRBJ2-7; 9 central nucleotides agree with TRBD2. This clonotype originated in a man aged 55 to 70 with acute or convalescent COVID-19. Sequencing was performed on peripheral blood. The CDR3 reads CASSLVRGRASYEQYF. The nucleotide sequence is TGTGCCAGCAGCTTAGTACGCGGGAGGGCCTCCTACGAGCAGTACTTC.